Below, 22 T cell receptor beta chains from the same sample are listed, as sequenced in a study of control samples from healthy donors and cancer patients. Only in-frame clones appear in the TCRdb table, and some are missing; sequencing was by immunoSEQ multiplex PCR. The sample lists 150,000 or so clones, roughly 89% occurring once. Sequencing used blood. All receptors come from a young man in good health.

The gene calls are TRBV2 and TRBJ1-5; D is unresolved. The CDR3 is 15 amino acids. Germline V gives CDR1 SNHLY, CDR2 FYNNEI. V lost 7 bases, J lost 1 base, and 14 bases lay in between. CDR3 in DNA: TGTGCCAGCACCCCGGAGGGTAGGAGCAATCAGCCCCAGCATTTT. Amino acid sequence: CASTPEGRSNQPQHF.

The chain joins TRBV7-9 to TRBJ2-2; TRBD2 agrees at 10 bases. Losses at the gene ends were 5 bases for V and 2 bases for J; bases not matched to a gene: 8. Germline V gives CDR1 SEHNR, CDR2 FQNEAQ (reference sequence). There are 17 residues in the CDR3. This CDR3 is CASSLSGGVINTGELFF. CDR3 nucleotide sequence: TGTGCCAGCAGCCTCAGCGGGGGGGTCATTAACACCGGGGAGCTGTTTTTT.

This clone was picked up one time. The rearrangement joins TRBV5-4 to TRBJ2-7; perhaps D is TRBD1 or TRBD2 (6 bases each). The germline V gene encodes CDR1 SGHNT and CDR2 YYREEE (reference sequence). Trimming shortened V by 2 bases and J by 4 bases, and 13 bases separated the two germline ends. This CDR3 spans 14 amino acids. The CDR3 DNA sequence: TGTGCCAGCAGCTTCGGGGGCAGAAATTACGAGCAGTACTTC. Protein product: CASSFGGRNYEQYF.

This chain connects TRBV3-1 (or the pseudogene TRBV3-2) to TRBJ1-1; 9 nucleotides line up with TRBD1. This CDR3 region has 15 residues. V lost 4 bases to trimming and J lost 2 bases; unmatched junction nucleotides: 5. Per germline, CDR1 LGHDT and CDR2 YNNKEL (reference sequence). The CDR3 DNA sequence: TGTGCCAGCAGCCTGTGGGACAGGGCCAACACTGAAGCTTTCTTT. This translates into CASSLWDRANTEAFF.

V gene TRBV19 combines with J gene TRBJ1-2; TRBD1 aligns across 8 bases. Germline lookup yields CDR1 LNHDA and CDR2 SQIVND (reference sequence). V lost 7 bases and J lost 7; bases outside the gene matches: 8. CDR3 size: 13 residues. The CDR3 protein is CASTSGQGAGYTF. CDR3 in DNA: TGTGCCAGTACCTCCGGCCAGGGGGCTGGCTACACCTTC. The full variable domain, rest sourced from reference TRBV19 and TRBJ1-2, is DGGITQSPKYLFRKEGQNVTLSCEQNLNHDAMYWYRQDPGQGLRLIYYSQIVNDFQKGDIAEGYSVSREKKESFPLTVTSAQKNPTAFYLCASTSGQGAGYTFGSGTRLTVV.

The V gene is TRBV5-1, the J gene TRBJ1-5; a possible D gene is TRBD1 (5 bases). The germline V gene encodes CDR1 SGHRS and CDR2 YFSETQ. Trimming pared 4 bases from V and 0 bases from J, leaving 11 bases between. The CDR3 is 15 residues long. DNA for the CDR3: TGCGCCAGCAGCCCCGGGGCCAATAGCAATCAGCCCCAGCATTTT. Translation gives CASSPGANSNQPQHF. The whole variable domain, filled in from reference TRBV5-1 and TRBJ1-5, reads KAGVTQTPRYLIKTRGQQVTLSCSPISGHRSVSWYQQTPGQGLQFLFEYFSETQRNKGNFPGRFSGRQFSNSRSEMNVSTLELGDSALYLCASSPGANSNQPQHFGDGTRLSIL.

V usage is TRBV5-1 and J usage is TRBJ2-2, with 8 positions matching TRBD2. Germline V lookup: CDR1 SGHRS, CDR2 YFSETQ. V lost 0 bases, J lost 6 bases, and 10 bases stayed unmatched. The CDR3 covers 17 residues. The CDR3 DNA follows: TGCGCCAGCAGCTTGGGGCCCGCGGGGGGATCGGCCGGGGAGCTGTTTTTT. Its protein is CASSLGPAGGSAGELFF.

This sequence joins TRBV5-4 and TRBJ2-7, with a possible D match to TRBD2 (5 bases). Trimming pared 4 bases from V and 7 bases from J, leaving 12 bases between. Germline V gene sequence: CDR1 SGHNT, CDR2 YYREEE (reference sequence). The CDR3 spans 12 residues. The CDR3 protein is CASSVPTGEQYF. The CDR3 DNA follows: TGTGCCAGCAGCGTTCCAACGGGGGAGCAGTACTTC.

The chain recombines TRBV19 with TRBJ2-6; D might be TRBD1 (6 bases). The CDR3 is made up of 17 amino acids. Germline values: CDR1 LNHDA, CDR2 SQIVND (reference sequence). V gave up 4 bases and J gave up 0 bases, with 13 bases separating them. CDR3 nucleotides: TGTGCCAGTAGTAGACAGGCCGATGTCTCTGGGGCCAACGTCCTGACTTTC. It translates to CASSRQADVSGANVLTF.

This clone has just a few counts. This chain connects TRBV15 to TRBJ1-5; D might be TRBD1 (6 bases). The V and J ends lost 2 bases and 5 bases respectively, with 10 bases between them. The CDR3 loop spans 14 amino acids. Germline V gene data show CDR1 as LNHNV and CDR2 as YYDKDF (reference sequence). The CDR3 DNA reads TGTGCCACCAGCAGACTACAGGGTTATCAGCCCCAGCATTTT. Translation gives CATSRLQGYQPQHF.

This sequence joins TRBV6-5 and TRBJ1-2, with 7 bases lining up with TRBD1. The trim removed 2 bases at V and 5 bases at J, leaving 11 bases unmatched. Germline lookup yields CDR1 MNHEY and CDR2 SVGAGI. The CDR3 totals 16 residues. The CDR3 DNA follows: TGTGCCAGCAGTTACCGGGACAGCGGCTCAGCTTATGGCTACACCTTC. This sequence encodes CASSYRDSGSAYGYTF.

This sequence joins TRBV18 and TRBJ1-4; 7 nucleotides match TRBD1. CDR1 is KGHSH, CDR2 LQKENI, per germline. This CDR3 contains 14 residues. The V and J ends lost 3 bases and 3 bases, in that order; junction bases with no gene match: 1. CDR3 loop: CASSPGTANEKLFF. DNA for the CDR3: TGTGCCAGCTCACCTGGGACAGCTAATGAAAAACTGTTTTTT.

The rearrangement links TRBV11-2 to TRBJ2-3; possibly TRBD1 for D (6 bases). V was trimmed by 6 bases and J by 6 bases, leaving 19 bases between them. The CDR3 is 15 amino acids. CDR1 is SGHAT and CDR2 is FQNNGV in the germline V gene. In DNA, the CDR3 is TGTGCCAGCAGATTCCGGGACACCCGAAGGGATACGCAGTATTTT. As protein: CASRFRDTRRDTQYF.

The chain recombines TRBV6-4 with TRBJ1-6; 8 bases map to TRBD1. The CDR3 is 16 residues long. CDR1 MRHNA and CDR2 SNTAGT come from the germline V gene. J lost 6 bases, V lost 5 bases, and 9 bases had no gene match. As DNA, the CDR3 is TGTGCCAGCAGTCCCACATACAGGGGGAGTAATTCACCCCTCCACTTT. Protein product: CASSPTYRGSNSPLHF.

The rearrangement links TRBV11-3 to TRBJ2-2, with D uncertain. CDR1 and CDR2 (germline): SGHNT, YENEEA. The CDR3 is made up of 14 amino acids. V lost 0 bases and J 7 bases, leaving 9 bases between the germline ends. CDR3 amino acids: CASSLEGIGGELFF. For the CDR3, the DNA is TGTGCCAGCAGCTTAGAGGGTATTGGCGGGGAGCTGTTTTTT.

The genes are TRBV6-2 or TRBV6-3 and TRBJ2-2; 9 bases map to TRBD2. CDR3 length: 16 amino acids. The V gene end was trimmed by 0 bases and the J gene end by 6 bases; junction bases not matched to a gene: 5. Germline CDR1 is MNHEY and CDR2 is SVGEGT. CDR3 amino acids: CASSYSAGGPPGELFF. In nucleotides, the CDR3 is TGTGCCAGCAGTTACTCTGCGGGGGGGCCGCCCGGGGAGCTGTTTTTT.

V and J are TRBV25-1 and TRBJ2-1; D remains unclear. The CDR3 is made up of 15 amino acids. The V end was cut by 3 bases, the J end by 2 bases, with 11 bases between. CDR1 and CDR2 (germline): MGHDK, SYGVNS. The CDR3 is CASSEGSATYNEQFF. CDR3 DNA: TGTGCCAGCAGTGAGGGCAGTGCAACCTACAATGAGCAGTTCTTC. Looking up the rest from reference TRBV25-1 and TRBJ2-1 gives the full variable domain: EADIYQTPRYLVIGTGKKITLECSQTMGHDKMYWYQQDPGMELHLIHYSYGVNSTEKGDLSSESTVSRIRTEHFPLTLESARPSHTSQYLCASSEGSATYNEQFFGPGTRLTVL.

This chain uses TRBV7-9 with TRBJ1-4, with 10 positions matching TRBD1. The V segment lost 6 bases and the J segment 7 bases; nucleotides outside the gene matches: 11. The CDR3 runs 16 residues. Germline V gene sequence: CDR1 SEHNR, CDR2 FQNEAQ (reference sequence). DNA for the CDR3: TGTGCCAGCAGTATGCTTATGGGACAGGGGTCTGAAAAACTGTTTTTT. Its protein product is CASSMLMGQGSEKLFF. The variable domain in full, completed from reference TRBV7-9 and TRBJ1-4, reads DTGVSQNPRHKITKRGQNVTFRCDPISEHNRLYWYRQTLGQGPEFLTYFQNEAQLEKSRLLSDRFSAERPKGSFSTLEIQRTEQGDSAMYLCASSMLMGQGSEKLFFGSGTQLSVL.

The chain carries TRBV5-4 and TRBJ1-2; D ambiguous. CDR3 size: 14 residues. Trimming took 0 bases from V and 6 from J, leaving 12 bases between them. Per the germline V gene, CDR1 is SGHNT and CDR2 is YYREEE (reference sequence). The CDR3 here is CASSLDGRVDGYTF. DNA for the CDR3: TGTGCCAGCAGCTTGGACGGAAGAGTTGATGGCTACACCTTC.

This chain joins TRBV6-2 or TRBV6-3 and TRBJ2-7; no firm D call. Trimming pared 2 bases from V and 7 bases from J, leaving 9 bases between. The CDR3 contains 12 residues. CDR1 MNHEY and CDR2 SVGEGT come from the germline V gene. The CDR3 DNA sequence: TGTGCCAGCAGTTACGACGCGGTAGAGCAGTACTTC. Amino acids: CASSYDAVEQYF.

The J gene is TRBJ1-2, the V gene TRBV9; D is unclear. There are 14 residues in the CDR3. V was shortened by 0 bases and J by 4 bases, with 10 bases between the two germline ends. Germline CDR1 SGDLS, CDR2 YYNGEE. This CDR3 is CASSVAAGSYGYTF. The CDR3 coding sequence is TGTGCCAGCAGCGTAGCTGCGGGGAGCTATGGCTACACCTTC.

J is TRBJ1-6 and V is TRBV2; D gene unclear. V lost 7 bases and J lost 5, with 12 bases in between. The CDR3 has 14 residues. Germline V lookup: CDR1 SNHLY, CDR2 FYNNEI. The CDR3 loop is CASKRDVHNSPLHF. In DNA form, the CDR3 reads TGTGCCAGCAAAAGGGATGTCCATAATTCACCCCTCCACTTT.